This T cell receptor beta chain was recovered during a study of OX40 agonist ivuxolimab in advanced cancers. Study overall: As their treatment, patients were administered ivuxolimab, an agonistic anti-OX40 (CD134) antibody. Notes on the study in general: Expanded clones were, on average, more numerous among CD8+ T cells than CD4+.

The protocol was immunoSEQ multiplex PCR, while the TCRdb copy is restricted to in-frame clones and leaves out a portion. In the table there are 15,000 to 20,000 clones, 72% of which are singletons. Exclusion of a patient followed from autoimmune disease history or systemic immunosuppression. Blood draws occurred at baseline, cycle 4 day 1, and cycle 7 day 1. In regard to this clone: Its antigen is currently unknown.

The CDR3 has 15 residues. V was pared by 5 bases and J by 4 bases, with 9 bases of the junction left unmatched. Per the germline V gene, CDR1 is MDHEN and CDR2 is SYDVKM. The source is an adult with an advanced solid tumor such as melanoma, head and neck, liver or kidney cancer. The chain employs TRBV28 and TRBJ1-2; 8 nucleotides line up with TRBD1. The sequenced sample was CD4+ or CD8+ T cells sorted from blood, obtained in a trial of the OX40 agonist ivuxolimab. For the CDR3, the DNA is TGTGCCAGCAGTGAAACCGGGACAGGTGGCTATGGCTACACCTTC. As protein: CASSETGTGGYGYTF.